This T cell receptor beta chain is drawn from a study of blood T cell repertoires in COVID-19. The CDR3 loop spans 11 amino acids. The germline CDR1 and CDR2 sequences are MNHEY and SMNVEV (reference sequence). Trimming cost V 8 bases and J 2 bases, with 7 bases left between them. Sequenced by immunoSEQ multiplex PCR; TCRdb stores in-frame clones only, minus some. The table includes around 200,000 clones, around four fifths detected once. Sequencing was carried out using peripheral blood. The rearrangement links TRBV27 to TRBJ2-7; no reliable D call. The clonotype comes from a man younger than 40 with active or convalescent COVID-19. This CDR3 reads CASGRTYEQYF. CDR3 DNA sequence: TGTGCCAGCGGCAGAACCTACGAGCAGTACTTC.